The source of this T cell receptor (beta chain) is a study of blood T cell repertoires in COVID-19 (dated by TCRdb to the early 2020s). Broadly, across the study: The collaborator samples originated in the United States, Italy and Spain and spanned the acute and convalescent phases of COVID-19. The material from the prospective study consisted of cDNA or gDNA derived from T cells, B-cell-depleted T cells, or PBMCs. The dataset comprised deeply sampled blood TCRbeta repertoires from subjects exposed to, actively infected with, or recovered from COVID-19. The repertoires were released in a freely available public database intended as a resource for research on the immune response to SARS-CoV-2. Samples were obtained from the ongoing ImmuneRACE study (first 160 participants) and from 1,254 subjects provided by 6 global collaborators. Sample metadata almost always included a de-identified subject ID, COVID-19 status, age in years and sex. Where available, HLA class I and class II types were obtained from metadata supplied by the sample provider rather than from assay-based typing. What the study reported, not specific to this receptor: Clinical and demographic metadata were provided uncurated, with the amount varying by source and participant.

The germline V gene (reference sequence) yields DFQATT for CDR1 and SNEGSKA for CDR2. Taken from cysteine to phenylalanine, the CDR3 has 14 residues. Here the CDR3 DNA is all that survives: 42 bases in frame from base 1. The V end loses 3 bases and the J end loses 4 bases, and a stretch of 15 bases separates them. The immunoSEQ Assay, a bias-controlled multiplex PCR, was used to amplify TCRbeta CDR3 regions from genomic DNA. In the authors' own workflow: Nucleated cell counts per sample were estimated from amplification of reference gene primers within the assay. Sequence reads were collapsed and filtered to measure the absolute abundance of every unique TCRbeta CDR3 rearrangement. For each sample, productive Simpson clonality was calculated by taking the square root of Simpson's diversity index across productive rearrangements. The clones in this table, taken by TCRdb from immuneACCESS, are in-frame only. Not every clone is retained; where verified, under half of the shortfall comes from an unresolved V gene, and the cause of the rest is unknown. V and J calls and clone size come straight from that table; D and trimming were deduced from the DNA. In this sample the table shows some 110,000 clones, approximately 85% of which occur a single time. The ten largest clones represent about 3.8% of the sample.

With respect to this clone: Its antigen has not been determined. No much larger clone exists at a distance of one base, and base qualities are not known.

Each collaborating institution followed its own protocols to collect whole blood in K2EDTA tubes. Collaborator samples were shipped for TCRbeta analysis as frozen whole blood, isolated PBMCs, or DNA extracted from either sample type. The chain employs TRBV20-1 and TRBJ1-1; D gene: possibly TRBD1, on 6 matching bases. The receptor was derived from a man aged 45-65 years with acute or convalescent COVID-19. Sequenced input: peripheral blood. Here the CDR3 is given as CSASGNKQGTEAFF. At the DNA level, the sequence is TGCAGTGCTAGTGGGAATAAACAGGGCACTGAAGCTTTCTTT.